This T cell receptor (beta chain) comes out of a study of T-cell reconstitution after alpha-beta-depleted transplantation in children. This sample's TCRbeta library carried unique molecular identifier barcodes. TCRdb analysed the PCR reads with MiXCR anew, one entry per CDR3 protein. Here the sample spans hundreds of thousands of distinct CDR3 sequences, under 9.5% being singletons. In this sample, this clonotype turned up many times. Antigen: not known. Germline V gives CDR1 SGDLS, CDR2 YYNGEE. The CDR3 has 16 amino acids. The V gene end was trimmed by 3 bases and the J gene end by 2 bases; junction bases not matched to a gene: 8. Notes on the study in general: Among T cells one year after transplant, newly produced cells accounted for most counts and diversity.

The receptor was isolated from a male patient younger than 18 who had a stem cell transplant for acute lymphoblastic leukemia, so the T cells may come from the graft donor. Specimen: PBMCs, mostly from graft donor cells, collected 180 days after TCRalphabeta/CD19-depleted stem cell transplant. The V call is TRBV9, the J call TRBJ2-1, with TRBD2 matching 7 bases. The CDR3, as DNA: TGTGCCAGCAGCGCAGGGACTATCAGCACCTACAATGAGCAGTTCTTC. It yields the protein CASSAGTISTYNEQFF.